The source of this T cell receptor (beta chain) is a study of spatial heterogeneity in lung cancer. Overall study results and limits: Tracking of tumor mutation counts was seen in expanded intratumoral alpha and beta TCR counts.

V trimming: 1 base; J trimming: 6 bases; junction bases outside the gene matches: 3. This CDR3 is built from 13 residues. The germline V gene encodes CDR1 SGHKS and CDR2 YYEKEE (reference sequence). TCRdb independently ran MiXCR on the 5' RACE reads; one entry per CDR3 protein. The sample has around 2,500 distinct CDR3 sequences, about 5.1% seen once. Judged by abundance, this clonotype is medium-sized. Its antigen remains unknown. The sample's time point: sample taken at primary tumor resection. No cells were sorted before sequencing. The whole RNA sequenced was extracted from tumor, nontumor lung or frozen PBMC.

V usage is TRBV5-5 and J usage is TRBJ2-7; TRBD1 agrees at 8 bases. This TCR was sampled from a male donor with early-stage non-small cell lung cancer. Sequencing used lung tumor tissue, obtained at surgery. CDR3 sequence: CASSLTGGGEQYF. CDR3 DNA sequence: TGTGCCAGCAGCTTGACAGGGGGAGGCGAGCAGTACTTC.